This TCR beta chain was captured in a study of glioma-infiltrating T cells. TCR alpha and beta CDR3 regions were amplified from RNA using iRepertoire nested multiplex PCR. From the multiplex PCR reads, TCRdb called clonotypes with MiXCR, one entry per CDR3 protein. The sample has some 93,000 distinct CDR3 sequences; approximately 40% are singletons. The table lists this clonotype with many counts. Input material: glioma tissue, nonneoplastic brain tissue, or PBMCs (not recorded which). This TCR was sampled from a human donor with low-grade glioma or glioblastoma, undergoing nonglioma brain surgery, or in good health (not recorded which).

The CDR3 protein is CSGRGITEAFF. The CDR3 bases are TGCAGCGGAAGGGGGATCACTGAAGCTTTCTTT. The chain joins TRBV29-1 to TRBJ1-1; TRBD1 is a possible D gene (6 bases). The CDR3 is 11 residues long. Per germline, CDR1 SQVTM and CDR2 ANQGSEA. V lost 7 bases and J 4 bases, leaving 10 bases between the germline ends.